A single sample is the source of the 31 T cell receptor beta chains below, sequenced in a study of cytotoxic CD8 clonotypes in ibrutinib-treated CLL. Some clones are missing from TCRdb's copy, which holds only in-frame ones; the method was immunoSEQ multiplex PCR. The profile shows about 300,000 clones, more than 70% of them singletons. Sequenced here: PBMCs, sampled at disease progression, from a patient treated with ibrutinib. The receptors originated from a human donor with chronic lymphocytic leukemia.

In this sample, this clone turned up once. The chain has TRBV6-6 and TRBJ2-3; 11 bases are shared with TRBD2. With 6 bases clipped from V and 5 bases from J, the junction kept 1 base outside the gene matches. This CDR3 spans 13 amino acids. Germline V gives CDR1 MNHNY, CDR2 SVGAGI (reference sequence). The CDR3 region is CASRTSGKDTQYF. The CDR3 DNA is TGTGCCAGCAGGACTAGCGGGAAAGATACGCAGTATTTT.

This clone was seen only once. This rearrangement joins TRBV6-6 to TRBJ1-2; D is perhaps TRBD1 (5 bases). V was clipped by 4 bases and J by 5 bases, with 17 bases between them. This CDR3 is built from 15 residues. In germline, CDR1 is MNHNY, CDR2 SVGAGI (reference sequence). CDR3 in DNA: TGTGCCAGCAGTTCTTTCCCGGGACGTGTATATGGCTACACCTTC. It translates to CASSSFPGRVYGYTF.

J is TRBJ1-1 and V is TRBV5-4; TRBD1 might be the D (6 bases). Germline lookup yields CDR1 SGHNT and CDR2 YYREEE (reference sequence). This CDR3 is 16 amino acids long. The V gene lost 5 bases and the J gene lost 3 bases, with 20 bases spanning the gap. The DNA for the CDR3 is TGTGCCAGCAGTAGGGGGAGTTGGGGATTCGACACTGAAGCTTTCTTT. This gives the protein CASSRGSWGFDTEAFF.

This clone showed up just a few times. The rearrangement uses TRBV5-1 and TRBJ2-5; 8 bases match TRBD2. V dropped 4 bases and J dropped 1; count of bases not matched to a gene: 9. Germline values: CDR1 SGHRS, CDR2 YFSETQ. CDR3 length equals 16 residues. This chain's CDR3 is CASSLGSGDIQETQYF. CDR3 bases: TGCGCCAGCAGCCTGGGTAGCGGGGATATCCAAGAGACCCAGTACTTC. Full variable domain (rest looked up from reference TRBV5-1 and TRBJ2-5): KAGVTQTPRYLIKTRGQQVTLSCSPISGHRSVSWYQQTPGQGLQFLFEYFSETQRNKGNFPGRFSGRQFSNSRSEMNVSTLELGDSALYLCASSLGSGDIQETQYFGPGTRLLVL.

The J gene is TRBJ2-3, the V gene TRBV5-6; 8 bases fit TRBD2. The CDR3 contains 16 residues. V dropped 0 bases and J dropped 3; count of bases not matched to a gene: 6. The V gene's germline CDR1 is SGHDT and CDR2 YYEEEE. CDR3 sequence: CASSLAGRARTDTQYF. The CDR3 nucleotides read TGTGCCAGCAGCTTGGCCGGGAGGGCCCGTACAGATACGCAGTATTTT. The complete variable domain, with remaining parts taken from reference TRBV5-6 and TRBJ2-3, reads DAGVTQSPTHLIKTRGQQVTLRCSPKSGHDTVSWYQQALGQGPQFIFQYYEEEERQRGNFPDRFSGHQFPNYSSELNVNALLLGDSALYLCASSLAGRARTDTQYFGPGTRLTVL.

V usage is TRBV9 and J usage is TRBJ2-1, with 13 bases aligning to TRBD2. The V segment lost 0 bases and the J segment 6 bases; nucleotides outside the gene matches: 6. The CDR3 runs 17 residues. Germline V gene sequence: CDR1 SGDLS, CDR2 YYNGEE. The CDR3 region has the DNA TGTGCCAGCAGCGTAGGGACTAGCGGGAGAAGGGCCAATGAGCAGTTCTTC. Translating gives CASSVGTSGRRANEQFF. Combining the CDR3 with reference TRBV9 and TRBJ2-1 gives the whole variable domain DSGVTQTPKHLITATGQRVTLRCSPRSGDLSVYWYQQSLDQGLQFLIQYYNGEERAKGNILERFSAQQFPDLHSELNLSSLELGDSALYFCASSVGTSGRRANEQFFGPGTRLTVL.

The rearrangement links TRBV7-9 to TRBJ1-2; D possibly corresponds to TRBD1 (6 bases). Deletions cut 6 bases from V and 2 bases from J, with 10 bases between. This CDR3 has 13 amino acids. Germline V lookup: CDR1 SEHNR, CDR2 FQNEAQ (reference sequence). This chain's CDR3 is CASRHRENYGYTF. The CDR3 DNA is TGTGCCAGCAGACACAGGGAAAACTATGGCTACACCTTC.

The chain uses TRBV19 and TRBJ2-3; the D is unclear. The ends were cut back, 3 bases at V and 3 bases at J, with 10 bases in the middle. The CDR3 totals 14 residues. Per germline, CDR1 LNHDA and CDR2 SQIVND (reference sequence). CDR3 region: CASSIVSFTDTQYF. CDR3 sequence (DNA): TGTGCCAGTAGTATTGTTAGTTTTACAGATACGCAGTATTTT.

The chain combines TRBV6-5 with TRBJ1-2; 7 nucleotides agree with TRBD1. Germline CDR1 is MNHEY and CDR2 is SVGAGI. V trimming: 6 bases; J trimming: 8 bases; junction bases outside the gene matches: 6. The CDR3 consists of 12 residues. The CDR3 bases are TGTGCCAGCAGAACAGGGGTAGAGGGCTACACCTTC. Its translation: CASRTGVEGYTF.

This clone was seen a single time. The V call is TRBV2, the J call TRBJ2-3; TRBD2 matches at 9 bases. This CDR3 comprises 14 residues. CDR1 SNHLY and CDR2 FYNNEI come from the germline V gene. Trimming took 5 bases from V and 2 from J; bases not matched to a gene: 2. The CDR3 region has the DNA TGTGCCAGCAGTAGCGGGGGGTTCACAGATACGCAGTATTTT. This codes for CASSSGGFTDTQYF. Using reference TRBV2 and TRBJ2-3 for the parts outside the CDR3, the full variable domain is EPEVTQTPSHQVTQMGQEVILRCVPISNHLYFYWYRQILGQKVEFLVSFYNNEISEKSEIFDDQFSVERPDGSNFTLKIRSTKLEDSAMYFCASSSGGFTDTQYFGPGTRLTVL.

This sequence joins TRBV27 and TRBJ2-7; 9 nucleotides agree with TRBD2. This CDR3 has 15 residues. Looked up from germline, CDR1 is MNHEY and CDR2 is SMNVEV (reference sequence). Unmatched junction bases numbered 10, after V lost 3 bases and J lost 7 bases. The CDR3 region is CASSFRGRADFEQYF. The CDR3 DNA follows: TGTGCCAGCAGTTTCCGCGGGAGGGCCGATTTTGAGCAGTACTTC.

The chain recombines TRBV7-2 with TRBJ2-2, with D possibly being TRBD2 (5 bases). CDR1 and CDR2 (germline): SGHTA, FQGNSA. Trimming shortened V by 1 base and J by 2 bases, and 11 bases separated the two germline ends. The CDR3 is made up of 16 amino acids. The CDR3 DNA sequence: TGTGCCAGCAGCTTAGGGATCACTAGAAACACCGGGGAGCTGTTTTTT. Translation: CASSLGITRNTGELFF.

The chain has TRBV6-1 and TRBJ2-2, with D tentatively TRBD1 (5 bases). This CDR3 comprises 13 residues. The V end lost 6 bases, the J end lost 4 bases, and 9 bases lay between the germline ends. The germline CDR1 and CDR2 sequences are MNHNS and SASEGT. The CDR3 reads CASRGRITGELFF. The CDR3 nucleotides read TGTGCCAGCAGGGGGCGTATCACCGGGGAGCTGTTTTTT.

This clone was recorded once. The chain has TRBV9 and TRBJ1-6, with D perhaps TRBD1 (6 bases). This CDR3 region has 18 residues. Germline lookup yields CDR1 SGDLS and CDR2 YYNGEE. Trimming pared 4 bases from V and 0 bases from J, leaving 17 bases between. The CDR3 DNA is TGTGCCAGCAGCACCCCGGGGGGGCTGTACTCCTATAATTCACCCCTCCACTTT. Amino acid sequence: CASSTPGGLYSYNSPLHF.

The chain employs TRBV15 and TRBJ1-2; 8 bases are shared with TRBD1. Per germline, CDR1 LNHNV and CDR2 YYDKDF (reference sequence). The CDR3 runs to 13 residues. V was clipped by 4 bases and J by 8 bases; unmatched bases: 6. The DNA of the CDR3 is TGTGCCACCAGCACCCCAGGGGGCTGGGGCTACACCTTC. Its protein product is CATSTPGGWGYTF. Looking up the rest from reference TRBV15 and TRBJ1-2 gives the full variable domain: DAMVIQNPRYQVTQFGKPVTLSCSQTLNHNVMYWYQQKSSQAPKLLFHYYDKDFNNEADTPDNFQSRRPNTSFCFLDIRSPGLGDTAMYLCATSTPGGWGYTFGSGTRLTVV.

J is TRBJ2-3 and V is TRBV6-6, with 8 bases aligning to TRBD2. Trimming cost V 6 bases and J 3 bases; bases outside gene matches: 5. The CDR3 consists of 14 residues. From germline, CDR1 is MNHNY and CDR2 SVGAGI (reference sequence). The DNA for the CDR3 is TGTGCCAGCAGGGGGACTAGGGCGACAGATACGCAGTATTTT. Its translation is CASRGTRATDTQYF.

The rearrangement uses TRBV7-9 and TRBJ2-1; D not resolved. This CDR3 is built from 13 residues. Germline CDR1 reads SEHNR; CDR2 reads FQNEAQ (reference sequence). V was trimmed by 4 bases and J by 5 bases, leaving 9 bases between them. Here the CDR3 reads CASSWDYNNEQFF. The DNA for the CDR3 is TGTGCCAGCAGCTGGGATTACAACAATGAGCAGTTCTTC. Full variable domain (rest looked up from reference TRBV7-9 and TRBJ2-1): DTGVSQNPRHKITKRGQNVTFRCDPISEHNRLYWYRQTLGQGPEFLTYFQNEAQLEKSRLLSDRFSAERPKGSFSTLEIQRTEQGDSAMYLCASSWDYNNEQFFGPGTRLTVL.

The chain couples TRBV10-3 to TRBJ1-4; TRBD1 matches 9 bases. CDR1 and CDR2 from the germline V gene are ENHRY and SYGVKD. Germline trimming cut 4 bases from V and 5 bases from J; bases unmatched to any gene: 5. The CDR3 consists of 15 residues. The CDR3 spells CAISGTGDLNEKLFF. CDR3 DNA sequence: TGTGCCATCAGTGGGACAGGGGACCTAAATGAAAAACTGTTTTTT.

The V gene is TRBV19, the J gene TRBJ2-2; D possibly matches TRBD1 or TRBD2 (5 bases each). Germline-derived CDR1 and CDR2 are LNHDA and SQIVND (reference sequence). This CDR3 has 12 amino acids. Trimming stripped 11 bases from V and 3 bases from J, with 10 bases between. CDR3 DNA sequence: TGTGCCCTGAGGGGCGACACCGGGGAGCTGTTTTTT. Protein: CALRGDTGELFF.

V is TRBV6-1 and J is TRBJ1-6; D uncertain. Per the germline V gene, CDR1 is MNHNS and CDR2 is SASEGT. Deletions cut 3 bases from V and 7 bases from J, with 7 bases between. There are 13 residues in the CDR3. The CDR3 coding sequence is TGTGCCAGCAGTGACGTCCTGAATTCACCCCTCCACTTT. It codes for CASSDVLNSPLHF.

This chain links TRBV5-6 with TRBJ2-1; tentatively, D is TRBD1 or TRBD2 (6 bases each). Trimming stripped 1 base from V and 0 bases from J, with 14 bases between. The germline gives CDR1 SGHDT, CDR2 YYEEEE. CDR3 length equals 17 residues. The CDR3 bases are TGTGCCAGCAGCTTGACGCGGGACATCTCCTCCTACAATGAGCAGTTCTTC. Its protein is CASSLTRDISSYNEQFF.

The chain couples TRBV7-9 to TRBJ2-1; 11 nucleotides match TRBD2. The CDR3 spans 13 residues. CDR1 is SEHNR, CDR2 FQNEAQ, per germline (reference sequence). V shed 5 bases, J shed 9 bases, and the junction held 3 bases outside the gene matches. CDR3 in DNA: TGTGCCAGCAGCAAGGGACTAGCGGCTGAGCAGTTCTTC. Its protein is CASSKGLAAEQFF.

The chain joins TRBV6-5 to TRBJ1-2; D not resolved. The V gene lost 4 bases and the J gene lost 8 bases, with 14 bases spanning the gap. Germline V CDR1 and CDR2: MNHEY, SVGAGI. The CDR3 is made up of 13 amino acids. CDR3: CASSSVYGGGYTF. DNA for the CDR3: TGTGCCAGCAGTTCCGTCTATGGAGGGGGCTACACCTTC.

The chain recombines TRBV15 with TRBJ2-3, with a possible D match to TRBD1 (6 bases). The ends were cut back, 3 bases at V and 3 bases at J, with 25 bases in the middle. The CDR3 is 19 residues long. Germline values: CDR1 LNHNV, CDR2 YYDKDF (reference sequence). The CDR3 spells CATSSPIRGTLAWTDTQYF. CDR3 nucleotide sequence: TGTGCCACCAGCAGCCCCATTAGGGGGACCCTTGCTTGGACAGATACGCAGTATTTT.

The chain combines TRBV28 with TRBJ2-2; 8 positions agree with TRBD1. CDR1 and CDR2 (germline): MDHEN, SYDVKM. The trim removed 5 bases at V and 5 bases at J, leaving 7 bases unmatched. The CDR3 totals 15 residues. The CDR3 sequence is CASSLPTGVTGELFF. CDR3 sequence (DNA): TGTGCCAGCAGTCTCCCGACAGGGGTTACCGGGGAGCTGTTTTTT.

The gene calls are TRBV14 and TRBJ2-1, with 7 bases lining up with TRBD1. The CDR3 is 13 residues long. The germline V gene encodes CDR1 SGHDN and CDR2 FVKESK. The V gene end was trimmed by 3 bases and the J gene end by 9 bases; junction bases not matched to a gene: 5. The CDR3 bases are TGTGCCAGCAGCCAGGGACAGACAAGTGAGCAGTTCTTC. Residues: CASSQGQTSEQFF.

This clone was found a few times. The chain carries TRBV7-2 and TRBJ1-4; 8 bases line up with TRBD1. Germline V CDR1 and CDR2: SGHTA, FQGNSA. V lost 1 base, J lost 6 bases, and 7 bases stayed unmatched. The CDR3 has 16 residues. The CDR3 DNA is TGTGCCAGCAGCTTAGGGCTGGACAGGGCACATGAAAAACTGTTTTTT. This codes for CASSLGLDRAHEKLFF.

The J gene is TRBJ1-2, the V gene TRBV21-1. TRBV21-1 is described as a pseudogene. This CDR3 contains 13 residues. The CDR3 DNA reads TGTGCCAGCAGCAGGGGGACGTGCTATGGCTACACCTTC. It encodes CASSRGTCYGYTF.

This clone was detected once. The V and J genes are TRBV4-1 and TRBJ2-7, with 8 bases fitting TRBD1. Germline V gene lookup returns CDR1 MGHRA and CDR2 YSYEKL. The CDR3 length is 17 residues. V lost 0 bases and J lost 9; bases outside the gene matches: 16. CDR3 protein: CASSQEGWTGIGFVQYF. Here the CDR3 DNA reads TGCGCCAGCAGCCAAGAAGGGTGGACAGGGATCGGTTTTGTGCAGTACTTC.

This chain links TRBV9 with TRBJ2-3; D remains unclear. The CDR3 extends over 12 amino acids. Germline V CDR1 and CDR2: SGDLS, YYNGEE. V lost 8 bases and J lost 2, with 9 bases in between. CDR3 coding DNA: TGTGCCAGTGGGAAGATCACAGATACGCAGTATTTT. Amino acid sequence: CASGKITDTQYF.

The rearrangement uses TRBV6-6 and TRBJ1-5; TRBD1 might be the D (5 bases). There are 13 residues in the CDR3. Trimming took 6 bases from V and 5 from J, leaving 11 bases between them. The germline V gene has CDR1 MNHNY and CDR2 SVGAGI (reference sequence). The CDR3 nucleotides read TGTGCCAGCAGGCGGGAAGGGGATCAGCCCCAGCATTTT. The encoded protein is CASRREGDQPQHF.